The 24 T cell receptor beta chains in this list originate from one sample, sequenced in a study of blood T cell repertoires in COVID-19 (dated by TCRdb to the early 2020s). The library was generated by the immunoSEQ multiplex PCR assay. Held by TCRdb, this immuneACCESS table contains in-frame sequences only and omits some clones. Under half of the omission traces to an unresolved V gene where checked; the cause of the rest is unknown. The sample includes around 310,000 clones, with about 93% observed a single time. Approximately 7.5% of the sample belongs to the ten largest clones. Source material: peripheral blood. The origin of the receptors is a woman aged 25 to 45 with COVID-19, enrolled during active disease.

The chain uses TRBV5-6 and TRBJ1-1; 11 nucleotides align to TRBD1. The CDR3 totals 16 residues. The germline V gene encodes CDR1 SGHDT and CDR2 YYEEEE. V lost 3 bases and J lost 4; bases outside the gene matches: 8. Written as DNA, the CDR3 is TGTGCCAGCAGCTACGGACAGGGGGCGCTGATCACTGAAGCTTTCTTT. Amino acid sequence: CASSYGQGALITEAFF.

CDR3 in DNA: TGCGCCAGCAGCTTGGGTTTTCGGTCGCCTAACACCGGGGAGCTGTTTTTT. Translated: CASSLGFRSPNTGELFF. The chain recombines TRBV5-1 with TRBJ2-2; no reliable D call. The CDR3 consists of 17 residues. Germline V gene sequence: CDR1 SGHRS, CDR2 YFSETQ. V lost 0 bases, J lost 2 bases, and 14 bases lay in between.

This chain joins TRBV12-5 and TRBJ1-1; the match to TRBD1 covers 11 bases. The CDR3 runs to 13 residues. Germline V gene lookup returns CDR1 LGHNT and CDR2 FRNRAP. V trimming: 5 bases; J trimming: 9 bases; junction bases outside the gene matches: 5. CDR3: CASGPRDRGKAFF. The CDR3 nucleotides are TGTGCTAGTGGTCCTAGGGACAGGGGGAAAGCTTTCTTT.

This chain links TRBV5-4 with TRBJ2-3; 9 nucleotides align to TRBD2. Per the germline V gene, CDR1 is SGHNT and CDR2 is YYREEE (reference sequence). Trimming removed 4 bases from V and 4 bases from J; junction bases left unmatched: 10. This CDR3 spans 16 amino acids. CDR3 nucleotide sequence: TGTGCCAGCAGCCCCTTCGCGGGAGGGCCTGCAGATACGCAGTATTTT. Amino acids: CASSPFAGGPADTQYF.

The chain is built from TRBV20-1 and TRBJ1-1; the D gene is possibly TRBD1 (5 bases). The germline V gene encodes CDR1 DFQATT and CDR2 SNEGSKA (reference sequence). V was shortened by 5 bases and J by 12 bases, with 10 bases between the two germline ends. This CDR3 is 9 amino acids long. The DNA for the CDR3 is TGCAGTGCTGGAGGGGCGTCTTTCTTT. It is translated as CSAGGASFF.

The rearrangement links TRBV5-1 to TRBJ2-7; possible D gene TRBD1, 6 bases. V was clipped by 2 bases and J by 2 bases, with 17 bases between them. CDR3 length: 16 residues. CDR1 and CDR2 from the germline V gene are SGHRS and YFSETQ. The CDR3 spells CASSFSPYEGAYEQYF. CDR3 coding DNA: TGCGCCAGCAGCTTCTCCCCGTACGAGGGGGCCTACGAGCAGTACTTC. The entire variable domain, with the rest obtained from reference TRBV5-1 and TRBJ2-7, is as follows: KAGVTQTPRYLIKTRGQQVTLSCSPISGHRSVSWYQQTPGQGLQFLFEYFSETQRNKGNFPGRFSGRQFSNSRSEMNVSTLELGDSALYLCASSFSPYEGAYEQYFGPGTRLTVT.

The chain joins TRBV28 to TRBJ2-2; D might be TRBD1 (5 bases). This CDR3 has 15 amino acids. Germline V gene sequence: CDR1 MDHEN, CDR2 SYDVKM. V was shortened by 3 bases and J by 7 bases, with 15 bases between the two germline ends. The CDR3 protein is CASSLGTRAVGELFF. CDR3 in DNA: TGTGCCAGCAGTTTGGGAACCAGGGCGGTCGGGGAGCTGTTTTTT.

The V and J genes are TRBV11-2 and TRBJ2-3; D ambiguous. V was cut by 1 base and J by 9 bases, with 8 bases left in between. Germline V gene lookup returns CDR1 SGHAT and CDR2 FQNNGV. The CDR3 totals 12 residues. The CDR3 reads CASSLGDLTQYF. The CDR3 nucleotides read TGTGCCAGCAGCTTAGGTGACTTGACGCAGTATTTT.

The chain couples TRBV2 to TRBJ1-5, with TRBD1 identical over 9 bases. The CDR3 sequence is 15 residues long. Germline V CDR1 and CDR2: SNHLY, FYNNEI. After removal of 6 bases from V and 7 bases from J, the junction contained 10 bases not matched to a gene. Here the CDR3 reads CASRGADRGEQPQHF. Here the CDR3 DNA reads TGTGCCAGCAGGGGGGCGGACAGGGGAGAACAGCCCCAGCATTTT.

V gene TRBV11-2 combines with J gene TRBJ2-7, with no clear D. The CDR3 is 12 amino acids. Trimming removed 1 base from V and 6 bases from J, with 7 bases in between. Per the germline V gene, CDR1 is SGHAT and CDR2 is FQNNGV. The DNA of the CDR3 is TGTGCCAGCAGCTTAGGTTCTATCGAGCAGTACTTC. This gives the protein CASSLGSIEQYF.

This sequence joins TRBV7-9 and TRBJ2-7, with a possible D match to TRBD1 (5 bases). V lost 2 bases and J lost 6, with 17 bases in between. Per the germline V gene, CDR1 is SEHNR and CDR2 is FQNEAQ (reference sequence). The CDR3 covers 15 residues. The CDR3 nucleotides are TGTGCCAGCAGCTTATATGACGACCTAAGGGGCGAGCAGTACTTC. Residues: CASSLYDDLRGEQYF.

This chain joins TRBV11-2 and TRBJ2-4; TRBD1 might be the D (6 bases). The CDR3 has 13 residues. Germline-derived CDR1 and CDR2 are SGHAT and FQNNGV. Trimming removed 5 bases from V and 6 bases from J, with 11 bases in between. Here the CDR3 reads CASSHDRRNIQYF. In nucleotides, the CDR3 is TGTGCCAGCAGCCATGACAGGAGAAACATTCAGTACTTC.

The gene calls are TRBV19 and TRBJ2-7; 8 bases fit TRBD2. Unmatched junction bases numbered 12, after V lost 9 bases and J lost 2 bases. The germline CDR1 and CDR2 sequences are LNHDA and SQIVND (reference sequence). The CDR3 is 15 residues long. This CDR3 is CARQWEREPAYEQYF. The CDR3 DNA sequence: TGTGCCAGGCAGTGGGAGCGGGAGCCTGCCTACGAGCAGTACTTC.

The V call is TRBV19, the J call TRBJ2-2; 10 bases fit TRBD1. V was pared by 3 bases and J by 6 bases, with 13 bases of the junction left unmatched. CDR1 is LNHDA, CDR2 SQIVND, per germline (reference sequence). The CDR3 contains 18 residues. In DNA, the CDR3 is TGTGCCAGTAGTATGGGAAGGGCTGGGACAGGGGTCTCCGGGGAGCTGTTTTTT. Translation gives CASSMGRAGTGVSGELFF.

The chain couples TRBV7-3 to TRBJ2-1, with D possibly TRBD2 on 6 matching bases. The CDR3 has 13 amino acids. V was clipped by 5 bases and J by 9 bases, with 14 bases between them. Germline lookup yields CDR1 SGHTA and CDR2 FQGTGA. DNA for the CDR3: TGTGCCAGCAGCCCCGGTGGGGGAGGTGAGCAGTTCTTC. Translated, it gives CASSPGGGGEQFF. The full variable domain, with the rest looked up from reference TRBV7-3 and TRBJ2-1, is GAGVSQTPSNKVTEKGKYVELRCDPISGHTALYWYRQSLGQGPEFLIYFQGTGAADDSGLPNDRFFAVRPEGSVSTLKIQRTERGDSAVYLCASSPGGGGEQFFGPGTRLTVL.

This chain connects TRBV19 to TRBJ1-2; the match to TRBD1 covers 7 bases. Unmatched junction bases numbered 1, after V lost 3 bases and J lost 6 bases. The CDR3 spans 12 residues. Germline loops: CDR1 LNHDA, CDR2 SQIVND (reference sequence). Here the CDR3 reads CASSIDRDGYTF. In DNA form, the CDR3 reads TGTGCCAGTAGTATCGACAGGGATGGCTACACCTTC. The full variable domain, in which reference TRBV19 and TRBJ1-2 provide the parts outside the CDR3, is DGGITQSPKYLFRKEGQNVTLSCEQNLNHDAMYWYRQDPGQGLRLIYYSQIVNDFQKGDIAEGYSVSREKKESFPLTVTSAQKNPTAFYLCASSIDRDGYTFGSGTRLTVV.

The V call is TRBV9, the J call TRBJ2-2, with D perhaps matching TRBD1 (5 bases). The germline V gene encodes CDR1 SGDLS and CDR2 YYNGEE. The CDR3 has 14 residues. Trimming removed 3 bases at V and 4 bases at J, with 10 bases between. In nucleotides, the CDR3 is TGTGCCAGCAGCGCCTCCAGGGTCACCGGGGAGCTGTTTTTT. Translation gives CASSASRVTGELFF.

V gene TRBV24-1 combines with J gene TRBJ2-7; no clear D. This CDR3 spans 14 amino acids. Looked up from germline, CDR1 is KGHDR and CDR2 is SFDVKD. V lost 1 base and J lost 2, with 8 bases in between. CDR3 sequence reads: CATSDFSLTYEQYF. Here the CDR3 DNA reads TGTGCCACCAGTGATTTTTCACTAACCTACGAGCAGTACTTC.

This chain joins TRBV2 and TRBJ2-3; TRBD2 aligns across 12 bases. The CDR3 runs 15 residues. Germline values: CDR1 SNHLY, CDR2 FYNNEI. The V segment lost 8 bases and the J segment 3 bases; nucleotides outside the gene matches: 6. CDR3 loop: CASGVLAGGTDTQYF. CDR3 sequence (DNA): TGTGCCAGCGGGGTACTAGCGGGAGGAACAGATACGCAGTATTTT.

The chain uses TRBV27 and TRBJ2-3; D perhaps matches TRBD2 (6 bases). This CDR3 contains 14 residues. Trimming pared 4 bases from V and 7 bases from J, leaving 15 bases between. Germline V CDR1 and CDR2: MNHEY, SMNVEV (reference sequence). The CDR3 region is CASSWGVGVNTQYF. The CDR3 DNA follows: TGTGCCAGCAGTTGGGGGGTCGGCGTGAATACGCAGTATTTT.

The chain recombines TRBV27 with TRBJ1-6; 7 nucleotides agree with TRBD1. Losses at the gene ends were 6 bases for V and 7 bases for J; bases not matched to a gene: 9. This CDR3 has 15 amino acids. The germline V gene encodes CDR1 MNHEY and CDR2 SMNVEV (reference sequence). This CDR3 is CASRPWDSANSPLHF. CDR3 bases: TGTGCCAGCAGACCCTGGGACAGTGCAAATTCACCCCTCCACTTT.

The chain carries TRBV5-1 and TRBJ1-2, with TRBD1 identical over 9 bases. J lost 3 bases, V lost 4 bases, and 4 bases had no gene match. The CDR3 is 14 amino acids. Per the germline V gene, CDR1 is SGHRS and CDR2 is YFSETQ. Here the CDR3 DNA reads TGCGCCAGCAGCCCCACAGGGGGCGACTATGGCTACACCTTC. Its translation is CASSPTGGDYGYTF. Complete variable domain (other parts from reference TRBV5-1 and TRBJ1-2): KAGVTQTPRYLIKTRGQQVTLSCSPISGHRSVSWYQQTPGQGLQFLFEYFSETQRNKGNFPGRFSGRQFSNSRSEMNVSTLELGDSALYLCASSPTGGDYGYTFGSGTRLTVV.

The chain uses TRBV30 and TRBJ2-7; TRBD1 agrees at 8 bases. The CDR3 has 12 residues. V lost 2 bases, J lost 9 bases, and 6 bases stayed unmatched. In germline, CDR1 is GTSNPN, CDR2 SVGIG (reference sequence). CDR3 coding DNA: TGTGCCTGGAGTACCGGGACAGGCGGGCAGTACTTC. It encodes CAWSTGTGGQYF.

V gene TRBV18 combines with J gene TRBJ2-7, with D possibly TRBD2 on 5 matching bases. The V gene lost 4 bases and the J gene lost 5 bases, with 21 bases spanning the gap. The germline CDR1 and CDR2 sequences are KGHSH and LQKENI. The CDR3 has 16 residues. CDR3 DNA: TGTGCCAGCTCACTCCTCCCCGAGGGTATGGGAAACGAGCAGTACTTC. It is translated as CASSLLPEGMGNEQYF. Full variable domain (outside the CDR3, taken from reference TRBV18 and TRBJ2-7): NAGVMQNPRHLVRRRGQEARLRCSPMKGHSHVYWYRQLPEEGLKFMVYLQKENIIDESGMPKERFSAEFPKEGPSILRIQQVVRGDSAAYFCASSLLPEGMGNEQYFGPGTRLTVT.